This TCR beta chain was observed in a study of radiotherapy plus CTLA-4 blockade in lung cancer (dated by TCRdb to between 2017 and 2018). Study-level background: Objective responses were observed in 18% of enrolled patients, and disease control was achieved in around 30%.

In this study, focal radiation therapy paired with CTLA-4 blockade (ipilimumab) was tested in patients who had chemo-refractory metastatic non-small-cell lung cancer. The library was prepared using the immunoSEQ multiplex PCR assay. TCRdb holds this immuneACCESS table with in-frame rearrangements only. Some clones are missing; in checked studies, unresolved V genes explain under half, and the rest has no known cause. The sample data list tens of thousands of clones, and 78% of these were observed just once. The ten largest clones add up to 3% to 4.5% of the sample. CDR1 and CDR2 are read off the germline V gene (reference sequence) as LNHDA and SQIVND. The CDR3 sequence holds 15 residues, the cysteine and phenylalanine included. The DNA shown is the 45-base CDR3, in frame from base 1. From V the trimming removes 4 bases and from J it removes 2 bases, while the gene matches leave 6 bases of the junction unaccounted for.

The paper's findings and limits, for the study overall: After treatment with radiotherapy and ipilimumab, TCR clones that originated in tumors expanded in peripheral blood. Increased serum interferon-beta after radiation, together with early dynamic changes in blood T cell clones, were reported to be the strongest predictors of response.

About this clone itself: The clone's antigen remains unknown. Base qualities were left out, and no much larger clone turns up one base away.

The material sequenced was peripheral blood, taken from a patient treated with radiotherapy plus ipilimumab. The sequence derives from a human donor with non-small cell lung cancer who had a partial response to radiotherapy plus ipilimumab. Some clones in this sample may be carry-over from other donors' samples. The chain couples TRBV19 to TRBJ1-1, with 8 bases aligning to TRBD1. The DNA sequence is TGTGCCAGTAGTACCCGAACAGGGGGAAACACTGAAGCTTTCTTT. It translates to CASSTRTGGNTEAFF.